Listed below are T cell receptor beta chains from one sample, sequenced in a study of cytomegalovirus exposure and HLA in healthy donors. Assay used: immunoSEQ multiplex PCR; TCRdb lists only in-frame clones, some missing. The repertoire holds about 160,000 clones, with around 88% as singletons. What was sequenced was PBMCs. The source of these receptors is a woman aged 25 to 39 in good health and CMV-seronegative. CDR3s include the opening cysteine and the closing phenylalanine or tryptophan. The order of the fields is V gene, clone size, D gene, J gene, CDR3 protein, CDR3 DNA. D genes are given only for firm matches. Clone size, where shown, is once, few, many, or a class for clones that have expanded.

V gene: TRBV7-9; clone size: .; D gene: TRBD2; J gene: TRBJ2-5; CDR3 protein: CASSFISGRTQETQYF; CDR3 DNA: TGTGCCAGCAGTTTCATTAGCGGGAGGACCCAAGAGACCCAGTACTTC
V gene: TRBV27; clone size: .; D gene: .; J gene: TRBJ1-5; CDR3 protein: CASSLLTGTGQPQHF; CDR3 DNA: TGTGCCAGCAGTTTATTAACAGGAACGGGTCAGCCCCAGCATTTT
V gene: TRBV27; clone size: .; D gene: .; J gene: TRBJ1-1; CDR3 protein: CASSSKMGAGAFF; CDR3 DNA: TGTGCCAGCAGTTCTAAAATGGGGGCCGGAGCTTTCTTT
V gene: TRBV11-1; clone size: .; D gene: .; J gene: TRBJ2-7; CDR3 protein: CAPGSLNSYEQYF; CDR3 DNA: TGTGCCCCGGGGAGCCTGAACTCCTACGAGCAGTACTTC
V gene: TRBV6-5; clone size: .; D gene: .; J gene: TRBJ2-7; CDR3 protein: CASSQKTIPYEQYF; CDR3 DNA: TGTGCCAGCAGTCAAAAGACTATCCCTTACGAGCAGTACTTC
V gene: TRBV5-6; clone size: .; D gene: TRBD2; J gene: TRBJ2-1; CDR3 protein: CASSPGGTIYNEQFF; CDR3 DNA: TGTGCCAGCAGCCCGGGAGGGACCATCTACAATGAGCAGTTCTTC
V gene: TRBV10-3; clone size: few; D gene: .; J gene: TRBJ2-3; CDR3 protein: CAIRLGEADTQYF; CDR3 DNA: TGTGCCATCAGACTCGGGGAAGCAGATACGCAGTATTTT
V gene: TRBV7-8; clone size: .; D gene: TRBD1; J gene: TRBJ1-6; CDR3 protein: CASSPRGSTYNSPLHF; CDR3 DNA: TGTGCCAGCAGCCCCAGGGGGTCCACCTATAATTCACCCCTCCACTTT
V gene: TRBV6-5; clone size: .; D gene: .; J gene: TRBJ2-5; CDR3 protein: CASSSLRGKSEETQYF; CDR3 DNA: TGTGCCAGCAGTTCCCTTAGGGGGAAATCGGAGGAGACCCAGTACTTC
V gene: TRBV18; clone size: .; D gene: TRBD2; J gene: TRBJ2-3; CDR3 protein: CASSPLNDGLAGGTQYF; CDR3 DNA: TGTGCCAGCTCACCATTGAACGACGGACTAGCGGGAGGTACGCAGTATTTT
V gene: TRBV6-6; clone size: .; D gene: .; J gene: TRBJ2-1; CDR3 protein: CASTIRGGGGDNEQFF; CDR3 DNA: TGTGCCAGCACCATACGGGGAGGGGGAGGGGACAATGAGCAGTTCTTC